This T cell receptor beta chain was documented in a study of T cell responses to AZD1222 COVID-19 vaccine. The table came from immunoSEQ multiplex PCR; TCRdb's copy has only in-frame clones and leaves some out. The data show 95,000 to 150,000 clones, with 87% seen just once and around 2.6% held by the top ten. V shed 3 bases, J shed 6 bases, and the junction held 9 bases outside the gene matches. The germline V gene has CDR1 SEHNR and CDR2 FQNEAQ (reference sequence). The CDR3 runs to 16 residues. Study-level results: Sampling captured repertoires only after the peak T cell response.

Of note for this clone: The antigen remains unidentified.

The J gene is TRBJ2-3, the V gene TRBV7-9; 10 bases agree with TRBD2. The sample was peripheral blood, taken 28 days after the second AZD1222 dose. This receptor was identified in an adult who received the AZD1222 COVID-19 vaccine. The CDR3 sequence: CASSFLAGDAKDTQYF. In DNA form, the CDR3 reads TGTGCCAGCAGCTTCCTAGCGGGGGACGCCAAGGATACGCAGTATTTT.